Listed here is a single T cell receptor (beta chain). Its antigen is currently not known. The sample holds no much larger clone one base away, and base qualities are not on file. This entry belongs to a study of shared clonotypes between healthy human individuals (dated by TCRdb to 2019 to 2021). Study-level background: The cohort included a few men and a couple of women between 18 and 49 years of age. For each donor, three plates each were used for CD4 naive and CD4 memory, two plates were used for CD8 naive, and one plate was used for CD8 memory. Per donor, leukapheresis produced somewhere between about 0.9 and 9 billion PBMCs. The study deeply sequenced blood TCR repertoires of five healthy adults to estimate repertoire size and the extent of clonotype sharing between individuals. To increase sequencing depth and limit assay-specific biases, TCR repertoire library preparation and sequencing were carried out by different laboratories using diverse techniques. Overall study outcomes, separate from this receptor: Higher generation probabilities were observed for clonotypes shared by all four sorted-subset donors than for non-shared clonotypes. Rarefaction of sorted-subset datasets indicated incomplete sequencing despite the large sequencing depth. Larger estimated clonotype richness was generally found for naive subsets than for memory subsets. Pairwise subsampling indicated that sequencing depth was expected to affect the degree of clonotype sharing among donors. Only blood was sampled, and tissue TCR repertoires likely differ from those in blood. When several donors were compared, the shared fraction of clonotypes was around 4.6% for naive CD4, approximately 3.3% for naive CD8, 2.3% for memory CD4, and around 0.4% for memory CD8. The genetic and exposure-history diversity represented was limited by the small number of donors.

V lost 1 base and J lost 3 bases; the stretch between them is 5 bases long. CDR3 length: 13 amino acids, cysteine to phenylalanine. Here the CDR3 DNA is all that survives: 39 bases in frame from base 1. CDR1 SGHRS and CDR2 YFSETQ are derived from the germline V gene. Donors were healthy HIV-negative adults with no recently reported acute infections or vaccinations. Every donor was a Caucasian adult living in Nashville, Tennessee, USA. CD4+ T cells were enriched through magnetic negative selection, after which naive cells were positively selected on CD45RA and the remaining negative fraction served as the memory subset. Blood was obtained by leukapheresis, after which PBMCs were separated by Ficoll-Histopaque density gradient centrifugation and cryopreserved in liquid nitrogen vapor phase. Purity and quantity of every magnetically sorted T cell population were checked by analytical flow cytometry. From each sorted fraction, genomic DNA was isolated and quantified by UV absorbance on a Nanodrop 2000c.

Using the deep immunoSEQ assay, multiplex PCR amplified TCR CDR3 regions from genomic DNA. For each cell subset, the extracted genomic DNA was distributed evenly across all wells of several immunoSEQ 96-well plates, and each plate served as one replicate. For sorted subsets, around 200 ng genomic DNA, equal to about 30,000 T cell genomes, was loaded into each replicate PCR. Purified libraries were measured with a Qubit 3.0 fluorometer, size-checked on a Bioanalyzer 2100, and measured again with the KAPA Library Quantification kit. Every immunoSEQ 96-well plate was sequenced on a separate single-read 150-cycle Illumina NextSeq 550 flow cell. The original pipeline was this. Because only junctional sequences without quality scores were contained in the immunoSEQ output, filtering matching that applied to full-length reads could not be performed. Sequences were annotated with PyIR, a Python wrapper for IgBLAST v1.9, using IMGT germline references to assign V/J genes and CDR3. Reads with weak V/J assignments (E-value above 1e-6), missing CDR3, stop codons, out-of-frame junctions, or ambiguous translated residues were removed. A V3J clonotype was defined by an identical inferred V gene, J gene, and CDR3 amino acid sequence. The percentage overlap between two repertoires was calculated by dividing the number of shared unique clonotypes by the size of the smaller repertoire. Three approaches were used to assess repertoire richness: RTK rarefaction, the Chao1 estimator, and Recon v2.1 estimates of unobserved clonotypes. For all TCRbeta clonotypes obtained by the gDNA method from a few donors, generation probabilities were computed with OLGA. In its TCRdb copy, this immuneACCESS table keeps in-frame sequences only and misses some clones. Where compared with another copy, unresolved V genes explain less than half of these, and the others have no known cause. V, J and clone size were drawn from that table, and D and trimming were deduced from the DNA. The sample yields about a million clones; approximately 80% were counted once. 0.89% of the sample rests with the top ten.

The chain joins TRBV5-1 to TRBJ1-3; the D gene cannot be named for sure. Material for sequencing was memory CD4+ T cells from PBMCs. The cell subset or site label here, explained by the study, means: CD45RA-negative fraction. The clonotype comes from a man between 18 and 35 years old in good health. Some clones in this sample may be carry-over from other donors' samples. This receptor has the CDR3 CASSLNYGNTIYF. DNA sequence: TGCGCCAGCAGCTTGAATTATGGAAACACCATATATTTT.